This T cell receptor beta chain was sequenced for a study of blood T cell repertoires in COVID-19. Study at large: The United States, Italy and Spain were the sources of the acute and convalescent COVID-19 samples. T cells, B-cell-depleted T cells, or PBMCs supplied cDNA or gDNA.

Original handling: Reference gene primer amplification gave nucleated cell count estimates. Profiled with immunoSEQ multiplex PCR; TCRdb holds only in-frame clones, not every one. V, J and clone size were drawn from that table, and D and trimming were deduced from the DNA. The sample lists about 210,000 clones, approximately 90% occurring once. Germline-derived CDR1 and CDR2 are SGHKS and YYEKEE (reference sequence). The CDR3 extends over 17 amino acids. V was clipped by 0 bases and J by 4 bases, with 17 bases between them. The chain couples TRBV5-5 to TRBJ1-5, with a possible D match to TRBD1 (5 bases). Sequenced material: peripheral blood. The receptor comes from a woman between 40 and 55 years old with acute or convalescent COVID-19. CDR3 coding DNA: TGTGCCAGCAGCTTGGATCTCGGAGGGACGTCTAATCAGCCCCAGCATTTT. Protein sequence: CASSLDLGGTSNQPQHF.